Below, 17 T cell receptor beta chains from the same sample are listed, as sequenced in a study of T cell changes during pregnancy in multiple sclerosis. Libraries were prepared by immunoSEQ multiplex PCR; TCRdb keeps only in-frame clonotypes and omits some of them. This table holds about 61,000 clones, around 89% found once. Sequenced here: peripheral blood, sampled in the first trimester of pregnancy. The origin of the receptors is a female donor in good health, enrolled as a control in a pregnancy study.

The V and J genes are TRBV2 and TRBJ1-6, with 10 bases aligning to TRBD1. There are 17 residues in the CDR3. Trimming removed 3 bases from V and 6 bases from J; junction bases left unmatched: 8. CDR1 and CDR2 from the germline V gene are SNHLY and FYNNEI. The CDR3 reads CASSDGTGVFGNSPLHF. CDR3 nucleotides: TGTGCCAGCAGTGACGGGACAGGGGTTTTCGGTAATTCACCCCTCCACTTT.

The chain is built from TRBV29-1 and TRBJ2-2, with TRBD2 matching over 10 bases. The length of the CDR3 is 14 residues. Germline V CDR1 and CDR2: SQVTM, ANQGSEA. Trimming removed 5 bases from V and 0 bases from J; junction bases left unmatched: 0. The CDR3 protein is CSVLAGANTGELFF. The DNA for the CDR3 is TGCAGCGTTCTAGCGGGGGCGAACACCGGGGAGCTGTTTTTT.

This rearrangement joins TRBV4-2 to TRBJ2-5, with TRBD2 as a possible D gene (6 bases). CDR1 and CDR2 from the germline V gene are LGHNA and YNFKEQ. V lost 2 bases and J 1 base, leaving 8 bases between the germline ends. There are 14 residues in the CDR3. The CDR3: CASSQNSGQETQYF. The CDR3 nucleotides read TGTGCCAGCAGCCAAAATAGCGGCCAAGAGACCCAGTACTTC.

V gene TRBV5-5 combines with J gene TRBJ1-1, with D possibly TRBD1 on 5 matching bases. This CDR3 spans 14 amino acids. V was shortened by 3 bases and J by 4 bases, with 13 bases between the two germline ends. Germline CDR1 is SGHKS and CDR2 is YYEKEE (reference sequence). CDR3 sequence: CASSSAQGSTEAFF. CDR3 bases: TGTGCCAGCAGCTCCGCCCAGGGTAGCACTGAAGCTTTCTTT.

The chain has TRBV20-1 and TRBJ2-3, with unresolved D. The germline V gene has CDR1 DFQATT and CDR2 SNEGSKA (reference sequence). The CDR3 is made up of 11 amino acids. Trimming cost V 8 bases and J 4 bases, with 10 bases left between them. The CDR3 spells CSCEIADTQYF. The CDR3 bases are TGCAGTTGCGAGATCGCAGATACGCAGTATTTT.

CDR3 DNA sequence: TGCGCCAGCAGCAGGGGGGGAAACAGGGCCAAGCCTTACAATGAGCAGTTCTTC. It translates to CASSRGGNRAKPYNEQFF. V usage is TRBV4-1 and J usage is TRBJ2-1; TRBD2 is a possible D gene (7 bases). This CDR3 has 18 amino acids. Germline CDR1 reads MGHRA; CDR2 reads YSYEKL. V was cut by 5 bases and J by 4 bases, with 24 bases left in between.

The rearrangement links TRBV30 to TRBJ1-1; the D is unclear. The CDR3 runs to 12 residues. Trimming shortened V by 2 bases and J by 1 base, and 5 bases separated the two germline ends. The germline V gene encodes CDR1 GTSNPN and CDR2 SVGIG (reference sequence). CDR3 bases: TGTGCCTGGAGTACAGCGAACACTGAAGCTTTCTTT. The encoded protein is CAWSTANTEAFF.

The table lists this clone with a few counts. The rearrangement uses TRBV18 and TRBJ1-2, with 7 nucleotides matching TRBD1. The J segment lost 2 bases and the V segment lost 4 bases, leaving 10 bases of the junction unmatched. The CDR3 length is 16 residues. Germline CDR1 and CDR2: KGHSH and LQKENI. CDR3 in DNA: TGTGCCAGCTCACATAATACCGGGACAGCCAACTATGGCTACACCTTC. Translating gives CASSHNTGTANYGYTF.

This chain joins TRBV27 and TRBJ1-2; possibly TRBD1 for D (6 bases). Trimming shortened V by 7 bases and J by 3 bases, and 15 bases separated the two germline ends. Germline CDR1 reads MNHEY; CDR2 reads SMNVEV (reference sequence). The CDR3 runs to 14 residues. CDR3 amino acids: CASTLRGGHYGYTF. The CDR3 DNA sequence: TGTGCCAGCACCCTACGGGGGGGGCACTATGGCTACACCTTC.

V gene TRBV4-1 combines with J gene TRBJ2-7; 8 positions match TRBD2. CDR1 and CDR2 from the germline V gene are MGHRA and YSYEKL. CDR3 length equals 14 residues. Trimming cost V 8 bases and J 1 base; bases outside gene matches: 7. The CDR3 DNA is TGCGCCAGCGCCGGGGGGGAGAATTCCTACGAGCAGTACTTC. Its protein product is CASAGGENSYEQYF.

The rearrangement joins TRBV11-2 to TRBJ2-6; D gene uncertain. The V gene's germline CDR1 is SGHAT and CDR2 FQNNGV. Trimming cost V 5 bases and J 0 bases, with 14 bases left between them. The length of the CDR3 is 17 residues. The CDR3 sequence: CASSMRPPDSGANVLTF. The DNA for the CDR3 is TGTGCCAGCAGCATGCGCCCCCCCGACTCTGGGGCCAACGTCCTGACTTTC. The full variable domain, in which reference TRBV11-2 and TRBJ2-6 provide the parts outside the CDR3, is EAGVAQSPRYKIIEKRQSVAFWCNPISGHATLYWYQQILGQGPKLLIQFQNNGVVDDSQLPKDRFSAERLKGVDSTLKIQPAKLEDSAVYLCASSMRPPDSGANVLTFGAGSRLTVL.

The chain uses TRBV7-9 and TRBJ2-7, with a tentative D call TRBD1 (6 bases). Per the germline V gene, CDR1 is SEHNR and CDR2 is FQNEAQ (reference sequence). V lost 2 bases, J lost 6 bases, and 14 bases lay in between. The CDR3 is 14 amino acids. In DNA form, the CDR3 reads TGTGCCAGCAGCTTAACGCCCACAGGGTTCGAGCAGTACTTC. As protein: CASSLTPTGFEQYF.

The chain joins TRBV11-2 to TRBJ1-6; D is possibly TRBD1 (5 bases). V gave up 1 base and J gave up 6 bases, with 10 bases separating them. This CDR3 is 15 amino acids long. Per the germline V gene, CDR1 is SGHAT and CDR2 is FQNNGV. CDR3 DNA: TGTGCCAGCAGCTTAGCAGGACAAGTTAATTCACCCCTCCACTTT. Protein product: CASSLAGQVNSPLHF.

The CDR3 nucleotides read TGTGCCAGCTCACCACGGTCCAGGGGGTACAATGAGCAGTTCTTC. This gives the protein CASSPRSRGYNEQFF. The V call is TRBV18, the J call TRBJ2-1; 7 bases are a match to TRBD1. Per germline, CDR1 KGHSH and CDR2 LQKENI. The V gene end was trimmed by 1 base and the J gene end by 4 bases; junction bases not matched to a gene: 4. This CDR3 has 15 residues.

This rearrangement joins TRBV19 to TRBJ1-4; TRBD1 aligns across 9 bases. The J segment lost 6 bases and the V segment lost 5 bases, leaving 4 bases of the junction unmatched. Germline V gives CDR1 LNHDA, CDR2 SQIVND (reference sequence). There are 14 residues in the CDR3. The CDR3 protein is CASSYRDRDEKLFF. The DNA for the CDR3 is TGTGCCAGTAGTTACCGGGACAGGGATGAAAAACTGTTTTTT.

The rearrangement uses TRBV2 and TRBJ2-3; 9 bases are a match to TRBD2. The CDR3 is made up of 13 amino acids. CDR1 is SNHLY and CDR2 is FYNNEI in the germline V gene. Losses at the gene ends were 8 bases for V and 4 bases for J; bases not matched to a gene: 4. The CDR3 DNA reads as TGTGCCAGCGGAGCGGGGGGCTCAGATACGCAGTATTTT. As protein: CASGAGGSDTQYF.

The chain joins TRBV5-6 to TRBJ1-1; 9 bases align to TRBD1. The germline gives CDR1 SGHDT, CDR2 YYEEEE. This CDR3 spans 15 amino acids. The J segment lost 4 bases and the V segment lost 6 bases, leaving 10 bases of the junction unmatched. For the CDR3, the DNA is TGTGCCAGCACCTTAGCCGGGACAGGGATCACTGAAGCTTTCTTT. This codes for CASTLAGTGITEAFF.